Below are 13 T cell receptor beta chains sequenced from a single sample in a study of blood T cell repertoires in COVID-19. Sequencing used immunoSEQ multiplex PCR; TCRdb keeps in-frame clones, though not all of them. The table lists around 100,000 clones, roughly 90% of them singletons. Sequenced: peripheral blood. Receptors originate from a man aged 25 to 45 in a cohort sampled during active COVID-19.

This clone was counted a single time. V gene TRBV5-1 combines with J gene TRBJ1-1; D not resolved. The CDR3 has 15 amino acids. Germline values: CDR1 SGHRS, CDR2 YFSETQ. The ends were cut back, 0 bases at V and 1 base at J, with 10 bases in the middle. CDR3 sequence (DNA): TGCGCCAGCAGCTTGGCTGTCCGGGAGAACACTGAAGCTTTCTTT. Translated: CASSLAVRENTEAFF.

The DNA of the CDR3 is TGTGCCAGCAGGAACCAGGGGTTTGGGGCCAACGTCCTGACTTTC. As protein: CASRNQGFGANVLTF. This rearrangement joins TRBV28 to TRBJ2-6; a possible D gene is TRBD1 (6 bases). Per germline, CDR1 MDHEN and CDR2 SYDVKM. V dropped 6 bases and J dropped 3 bases, with 12 bases sitting between them. CDR3 length: 15 residues.

This chain connects TRBV21-1 to TRBJ1-1; whether TRBD1, the table's D call, matches the DNA was not checked. TRBV21-1 is a recognized pseudogene. This CDR3 has 19 residues. The CDR3 coding sequence is TGTGCCAGCAGCAAAGAGGACAAGAACACAGGGCGGCTGAACACTGAAGCTTTCTTT. This encodes CASSKEDKNTGRLNTEAFF.

The chain employs TRBV30 and TRBJ1-3, with 7 positions matching TRBD1. V lost 5 bases, J lost 2 bases, and 9 bases stayed unmatched. The CDR3 has 15 residues. Germline CDR1 is GTSNPN and CDR2 is SVGIG (reference sequence). CDR3 nucleotides: TGTGCCTGGGGGCTAAAGGGGGCCCCTGGAAACACCATATATTTT. Translated, it gives CAWGLKGAPGNTIYF.

V usage is TRBV11-2 and J usage is TRBJ2-3; D unclear. V lost 2 bases and J 3 bases, leaving 6 bases between the germline ends. The CDR3 runs to 13 residues. CDR1 and CDR2 from the germline V gene are SGHAT and FQNNGV. CDR3 sequence reads: CASSLYLTDTQYF. Written as DNA, the CDR3 is TGTGCCAGCAGCTTATATTTGACAGATACGCAGTATTTT.

The V and J genes are TRBV12-5 and TRBJ2-5, with 7 bases identical to TRBD1. Germline V gene lookup returns CDR1 LGHNT and CDR2 FRNRAP. The CDR3 is 15 residues long. V lost 2 bases to trimming and J lost 5 bases; unmatched junction nucleotides: 8. For the CDR3, the DNA is TGTGCTAGTGGTTTGCACAGGGGTTATAGGGAGACCCAGTACTTC. Translated: CASGLHRGYRETQYF.

The V and J genes are TRBV5-4 and TRBJ2-3, with 9 bases fitting TRBD2. The CDR3 length is 16 residues. J gave up 4 bases and V 0 bases, and 6 bases lay outside the gene matches. Germline CDR1 SGHNT, CDR2 YYREEE (reference sequence). CDR3 DNA: TGTGCCAGCAGCTTGGCGTCTAGCGGGGTATCAGATACGCAGTATTTT. Residues: CASSLASSGVSDTQYF. Looking up the rest from reference TRBV5-4 and TRBJ2-3 gives the full variable domain: ETGVTQSPTHLIKTRGQQVTLRCSSQSGHNTVSWYQQALGQGPQFIFQYYREEENGRGNFPPRFSGLQFPNYSSELNVNALELDDSALYLCASSLASSGVSDTQYFGPGTRLTVL.

In this sample, this clone turned up once. The chain recombines TRBV5-1 with TRBJ1-1, with D uncertain. Germline V gene data show CDR1 as SGHRS and CDR2 as YFSETQ. CDR3 length: 17 residues. Trimming took 0 bases from V and 2 from J, leaving 17 bases between them. The CDR3: CASSLGLLPGPNTEAFF. CDR3 in DNA: TGCGCCAGCAGCTTGGGCCTCTTACCGGGTCCAAACACTGAAGCTTTCTTT.

The chain links TRBV2 to TRBJ2-3; 7 positions match TRBD2. Germline V lookup: CDR1 SNHLY, CDR2 FYNNEI. J was trimmed by 2 bases and V by 7 bases; bases with no gene match: 6. This CDR3 contains 14 residues. CDR3 sequence: CASKVSGYTDTQYF. CDR3 coding DNA: TGTGCCAGCAAGGTTAGCGGGTACACAGATACGCAGTATTTT.

V and J are TRBV2 and TRBJ1-6; the D gene is possibly TRBD1 (5 bases). Per the germline V gene, CDR1 is SNHLY and CDR2 is FYNNEI. The CDR3 covers 16 residues. V lost 4 bases to trimming and J lost 7 bases, with 17 bases between them. The CDR3 is CASSGLERGGNSPLHF. The CDR3 nucleotides read TGTGCCAGCAGTGGCCTCGAGAGGGGAGGGAATTCACCCCTCCACTTT.

V is TRBV7-3 and J is TRBJ2-7; weak D call: TRBD2 (6 bases). This CDR3 has 13 amino acids. The V gene lost 5 bases and the J gene lost 4 bases, with 12 bases spanning the gap. Germline loops: CDR1 SGHTA, CDR2 FQGTGA. CDR3 residues: CASSGGSTYEQYF. The CDR3 DNA sequence: TGTGCCAGCAGCGGAGGGTCAACTTACGAGCAGTACTTC.

Here the CDR3 reads CASSLAGGPQGYTF. The CDR3 coding sequence is TGTGCCAGCAGCTTGGCGGGGGGACCACAGGGCTACACCTTC. The V call is TRBV5-5, the J call TRBJ1-2, with D perhaps TRBD1 (5 bases). The CDR3 is 14 residues long. V was pared by 0 bases and J by 8 bases, with 14 bases between. CDR1 is SGHKS and CDR2 is YYEKEE in the germline V gene (reference sequence).

There are a few counts of this clone. The chain has TRBV9 and TRBJ1-1, with D uncertain. The V end lost 4 bases, the J end lost 3 bases, and 13 bases lay between the germline ends. CDR1 and CDR2 (germline): SGDLS, YYNGEE. The CDR3 is made up of 14 amino acids. CDR3 amino acids: CASSSSESYTEAFF. In DNA form, the CDR3 reads TGTGCCAGCAGCTCCTCCGAGTCGTACACTGAAGCTTTCTTT.